The rows below give T cell receptor beta chains drawn from one sample of a study of chemoradiotherapy in HPV16-positive cancers. Sequencing was performed with immunoSEQ multiplex PCR; in TCRdb, only in-frame clones are kept and a portion is missing. The sample holds some 32,000 clones; about nine tenths are singletons and the top ten take 4.5% to 6%. Source: blood, taken from a patient who underwent chemoradiotherapy. These receptor sequences come from a human donor with HPV-associated anogenital cancer. The CDR3 runs from the conserved cysteine through the conserved F or W. The D gene is left open where the match is weak. Size values are once, few and many counts, or a class for expanded clones, and some rows have none.

>TRBJ2-7|-|TRBV11-3|-
CASSLTGRSYEQYF
TGTGCCAGCAGCTTGACAGGACGCTCCTACGAGCAGTACTTC
>TRBJ1-5|-|TRBV6-4|-
CASSDSPGGNQPQHF
TGTGCCAGCAGTGACAGCCCCGGGGGCAATCAGCCCCAGCATTTT
>TRBJ1-1|TRBD1|TRBV5-1|-
CASSPHLEQGRTEAFF
TGCGCCAGCAGCCCCCACCTAGAACAGGGGCGGACTGAAGCTTTCTTT
>TRBJ2-5|-|TRBV5-4|-
CASCPGSDQETQYF
TGTGCCAGCTGCCCGGGGAGCGACCAAGAGACCCAGTACTTC
>TRBJ2-7|-|TRBV6-6|-
CASSYGRARGEQYF
TGTGCCAGCAGTTACGGGCGGGCCCGGGGCGAGCAGTACTTC
>TRBJ1-3|-|TRBV19|-
CASSAYSSGNTIYF
TGTGCCAGTAGTGCCTACAGTTCTGGAAACACCATATATTTT
>TRBJ1-2|TRBD1|TRBV29-1|-
CSVGPRGYSGYTF
TGCAGCGTTGGCCCCAGGGGGTATAGTGGCTACACCTTC
>TRBJ2-2|-|TRBV14|-
CASSDGRANTGELFF
TGTGCCAGCAGCGATGGGCGCGCCAACACCGGGGAGCTGTTTTTT
>TRBJ2-1|-|TRBV4-1|-
CASSQDLTGPYNEQFF
TGCGCCAGCAGCCAAGATCTAACAGGGCCCTACAATGAGCAGTTCTTC
>TRBJ1-2|-|TRBV6-1|-
CASSEFYGYTF
TGTGCCAGCAGTGAATTTTATGGCTACACCTTC
>TRBJ2-5|-|TRBV7-3|-
CASSPFGQETQYF
TGTGCCAGCAGCCCCTTCGGGCAAGAGACCCAGTACTTC
>TRBJ1-1|-|TRBV6-5|-
CASRPVLGNPEAFF
TGTGCCAGCAGGCCTGTCTTGGGGAATCCTGAAGCTTTCTTT
>TRBJ2-1|TRBD2|TRBV6-1|-
CATRTSGRADNEQFF
TGTGCCACCCGGACTAGCGGGAGGGCGGACAATGAGCAGTTCTTC
>TRBJ1-1|-|TRBV30|few
CAWSVSGGAAFF
TGTGCCTGGAGTGTCTCCGGGGGAGCAGCTTTCTTT
>TRBJ2-5|TRBD1|TRBV2|-
CASSVGPGQGQTQYF
TGTGCCAGCAGTGTTGGTCCGGGACAGGGCCAGACCCAGTACTTC
>TRBJ2-6|-|TRBV4-1|-
CASSRHLTLPGANVLTF
TGCGCCAGCTCCAGACACTTAACACTACCTGGGGCCAACGTCCTGACTTTC
>TRBJ1-3|TRBD1|TRBV5-1|-
CASSAQPLGQGSGNTIYF
TGCGCCAGCAGCGCACAACCCCTCGGACAGGGGTCTGGAAACACCATATATTTT
>TRBJ2-5|-|TRBV7-2|-
CASSLSRETQYF
TGTGCCAGCAGCTTATCGCGAGAGACCCAGTACTTC
>TRBJ2-1|TRBD1|TRBV5-6|-
CASSLNPGQGNNEQFF
TGTGCCAGCAGCTTGAACCCGGGACAGGGTAACAATGAGCAGTTCTTC
>TRBJ2-5|-|TRBV4-1|-
CASSQRGTETQYF
TGCGCCAGCAGCCAACGGGGCACCGAGACCCAGTACTTC
>TRBJ1-1|TRBD1|TRBV7-3|-
CASSLDPGGTEAFF
TGTGCCAGCAGCTTGGATCCAGGGGGGACTGAAGCTTTCTTT
>TRBJ1-6|-|TRBV5-1|-
CASSFTGVSNSPLHF
TGCGCCAGCAGCTTTACAGGAGTCTCGAATTCACCCCTCCACTTT
>TRBJ2-7|TRBD1|TRBV18|once
CASSPGTGGLLSPYEQYF
TGTGCCAGCTCACCGGGGACAGGGGGCCTCCTAAGCCCCTACGAGCAGTACTTC
>TRBJ2-2|-|TRBV6-1|-
CASSEGDLAGELFF
TGTGCCAGCAGTGAAGGTGACTTAGCCGGGGAGCTGTTTTTT
>TRBJ2-5|-|TRBV7-9|-
CASSNYREETQYF
TGTGCCAGCAGCAATTACAGGGAAGAGACCCAGTACTTC
>TRBJ1-2|-|TRBV2|-
CASTELGGNYGYTF
TGTGCCAGCACGGAGCTCGGAGGGAACTATGGCTACACCTTC
>TRBJ1-2|-|TRBV25-1|-
CASSEFFIAGNYGYTF
TGTGCCAGCAGTGAATTTTTTATAGCGGGGAACTATGGCTACACCTTC
>TRBJ1-3|-|TRBV19|-
CASSDSLYSGNTIYF
TGTGCCAGCTCGGACAGTCTTTACTCTGGAAACACCATATATTTT
>TRBJ2-7|TRBD1|TRBV5-4|-
CASSLRQGAEEQYF
TGTGCCAGCAGCTTGAGACAGGGGGCGGAAGAGCAGTACTTC
>TRBJ1-1|-|TRBV5-1|-
CASRAEQGSGAFF
TGCGCCAGCAGGGCTGAACAGGGATCGGGAGCTTTCTTT
>TRBJ1-1|-|TRBV27|once
CASRLRDMNTEAFF
TGTGCCAGCAGGCTCCGGGATATGAACACTGAAGCTTTCTTT
>TRBJ1-2|-|TRBV7-2|-
CASSDTGGIFYGYTF
TGTGCCAGCAGCGACACCGGGGGGATTTTCTATGGCTACACCTTC
>TRBJ1-2|-|TRBV28|-
CASSLVRGRDQDYGYTF
TGTGCCAGCAGTTTAGTCCGGGGGCGCGACCAGGACTATGGCTACACCTTC
>TRBJ2-3|-|TRBV5-4|few
CASSLFRGTGTDTQYF
TGTGCCAGCAGCTTGTTTAGGGGTACGGGCACAGATACGCAGTATTTT
>TRBJ2-7|TRBD1|TRBV28|-
CASPPDRGPTYEQYF
TGTGCCAGCCCCCCCGACAGGGGGCCAACCTACGAGCAGTACTTC
>TRBJ2-1|TRBD2|TRBV10-2|-
CASRRPGTSYNEQFF
TGCGCCAGCAGAAGACCCGGGACTAGCTACAATGAGCAGTTCTTC
>TRBJ2-2|-|TRBV27|-
CASRVLSGKATGELFF
TGTGCCAGCAGAGTTCTTTCGGGGAAGGCGACCGGGGAGCTGTTTTTT
>TRBJ1-2|-|TRBV7-9|-
CASSLASGRGGYTF
TGTGCCAGCAGCCTAGCATCGGGGCGTGGAGGCTACACCTTC
>TRBJ1-1|TRBD1|TRBV6-5|-
CASSYTDRYRTEAFF
TGTGCCAGCAGTTATACGGACAGGTATCGCACTGAAGCTTTCTTT
>TRBJ2-7|-|TRBV5-1|few
CASSFGGLGQYF
TGCGCCAGCAGCTTCGGGGGGCTGGGGCAGTACTTC
>TRBJ1-1|-|TRBV28|-
CASSFGDTEAFF
TGTGCCAGCAGTTTTGGGGACACTGAAGCTTTCTTT
>TRBJ1-1|-|TRBV11-2|-
CASSSQGGTEAFF
TGTGCCAGCAGCTCCCAAGGGGGCACTGAAGCTTTCTTT
>TRBJ2-5|-|TRBV19|-
CASSKQNQETQYF
TGTGCCAGTAGTAAGCAAAACCAAGAGACCCAGTACTTC
>TRBJ1-3|TRBD1|TRBV4-1|once
CASGTEWIDTIYF
TGCGCCAGCGGGACAGAATGGATAGACACCATATATTTT
>TRBJ2-2|-|TRBV19|-
CASSPFDFEGTGELFF
TGTGCCAGTAGCCCTTTCGACTTCGAGGGCACCGGGGAGCTGTTTTTT